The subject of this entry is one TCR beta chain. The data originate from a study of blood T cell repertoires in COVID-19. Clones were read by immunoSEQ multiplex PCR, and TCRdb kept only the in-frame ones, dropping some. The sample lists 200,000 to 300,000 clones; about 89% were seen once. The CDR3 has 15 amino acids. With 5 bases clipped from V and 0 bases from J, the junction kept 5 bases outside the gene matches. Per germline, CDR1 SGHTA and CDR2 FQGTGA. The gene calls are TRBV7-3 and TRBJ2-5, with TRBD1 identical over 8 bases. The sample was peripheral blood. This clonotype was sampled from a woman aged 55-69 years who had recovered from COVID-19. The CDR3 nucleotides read TGTGCCAGCAGCCGCGGGACAGGAGACCAAGAGACCCAGTACTTC. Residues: CASSRGTGDQETQYF.